One sample yielded the 3 T cell receptor delta chains listed below, sequenced in a study of gamma-delta chains in newborns, infants, children. TCRdb reanalysed the reads with CATT. The sample records roughly 5,000 delta-chain clones, around 2.8% being singletons. The sample was blood. The receptor source for this set is a child who was a newborn, infant or young child, either healthy, febrile or measles-vaccinated (not recorded which).

This clone has just a few counts. Just one base apart from a much larger clone, this may be a read error. V and J are TRDV2 and TRDJ3, with TRDD3 identical over 13 bases. Germline-derived CDR1 and CDR2 are GEAIGNYY and EKD. There are 19 residues in the CDR3. The CDR3: CACDVLGDTSSRDTRQMFF. CDR3 nucleotides: TGTGCCTGTGACGTACTGGGGGATACGAGCTCCCGGGACACCCGACAGATGTTTTTC.

To note about this clone: TCRdb shows a much larger clone's protein in place of this DNA's translation, and the two differ at residue 4, likely through a read error; the protein shown is translated from the DNA. This chain connects TRAV29/DV5 to TRDJ2, with 11 bases identical to TRDD3. The V gene's germline CDR1 is NSMFDY and CDR2 ISSIKDK. Unmatched junction bases numbered 16, after V lost 4 bases and J lost 5 bases. This CDR3 comprises 18 residues. The CDR3 DNA is TGTGCAGCAGGTTCCCCCGTACTGGGGGATATTGGAACAGCACAACTCTTCTTT. Translated: CAAGSPVLGDIGTAQLFF.

Remarks on this clone: This DNA's translation and the protein TCRdb lists, from a much larger clone, do not match at residue 3, likely due to a read error; the protein shown is translated from the DNA. This chain joins TRDV2 and TRDJ2; the match to TRDD3 covers 7 bases. CDR3 length equals 14 residues. Germline assignment: CDR1 GEAIGNYY and CDR2 EKD. The CDR3 here is CARDTYWGTAQLFF. The DNA of the CDR3 is TGTGCCCGTGACACGTACTGGGGGACAGCACAACTCTTCTTT.